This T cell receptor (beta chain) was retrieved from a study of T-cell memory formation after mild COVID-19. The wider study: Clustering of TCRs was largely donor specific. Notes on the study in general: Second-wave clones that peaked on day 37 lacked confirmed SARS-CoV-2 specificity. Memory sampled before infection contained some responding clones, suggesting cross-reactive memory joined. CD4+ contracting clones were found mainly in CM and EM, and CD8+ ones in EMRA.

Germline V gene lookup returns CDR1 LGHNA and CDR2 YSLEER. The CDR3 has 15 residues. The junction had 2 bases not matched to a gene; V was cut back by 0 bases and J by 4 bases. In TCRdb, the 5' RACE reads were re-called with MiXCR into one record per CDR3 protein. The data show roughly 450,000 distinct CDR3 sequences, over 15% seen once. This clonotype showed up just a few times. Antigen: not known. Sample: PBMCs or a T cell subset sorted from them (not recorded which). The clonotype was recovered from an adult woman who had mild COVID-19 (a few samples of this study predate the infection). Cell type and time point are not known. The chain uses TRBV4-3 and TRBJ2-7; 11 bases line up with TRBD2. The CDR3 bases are TGCGCCAGCAGCCAAGACGCTAGCGGGAGGTACGAGCAGTACTTC. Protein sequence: CASSQDASGRYEQYF.